A single sample is the source of the 4 T cell receptor beta chains below, sequenced in a study of T cells in Graves' hyperthyroidism and ophthalmopathy. From RNA transcripts, TCR beta CDR3 regions were amplified. Initially, a first-round RT-PCR of the TCR CDR3 employed the HTBI primer set. Each CDR3 protein gets one entry after TCRdb re-called the multiplex PCR reads with MiXCR. The sample lists about 360,000 distinct CDR3 sequences; roughly an eighth were seen once. Sequencing was done on a sample of blood. These receptors all come from a woman younger than 30 with Graves' hyperthyroidism.

This clonotype was counted a few times. The CDR3 nucleotides read TGTGCCAGCAGCCCCCAGACAGGTCGCCCGCTTTATAGCAATCAGCCCCAGCATTTT. Its protein product is CASSPQTGRPLYSNQPQHF. The V gene is TRBV7-8, the J gene TRBJ1-5; D perhaps matches TRBD1 (6 bases). Per germline, CDR1 SGHVS and CDR2 FQNEAQ. CDR3 length equals 19 residues. The ends were cut back, 5 bases at V and 0 bases at J, with 23 bases in the middle.

This clonotype came up a few times. The genes are TRBV19 and TRBJ1-1, with TRBD1 identical over 7 bases. CDR1 and CDR2 from the germline V gene are LNHDA and SQIVND (reference sequence). The trim removed 2 bases at V and 4 bases at J, leaving 4 bases unmatched. There are 14 residues in the CDR3. CDR3 bases: TGTGCCAGTAGTATATCCCCAGGGGGCACTGAAGCTTTCTTT. This sequence encodes CASSISPGGTEAFF.

The chain combines TRBV4-1 with TRBJ2-2, with D unclear. Per the germline V gene, CDR1 is MGHRA and CDR2 is YSYEKL. This CDR3 region has 14 residues. Trimming removed 0 bases at V and 6 bases at J, with 8 bases between. The CDR3, as DNA: TGCGCCAGCAGCCAAGAGGGAAGGTCCGGGGAGCTGTTTTTT. It specifies CASSQEGRSGELFF.

This clonotype came up many times. V and J are TRBV6-1 and TRBJ2-3, with D tentatively TRBD1 or TRBD2 (6 bases each). The CDR3 totals 14 residues. V was pared by 4 bases and J by 3 bases, with 11 bases between. The germline V gene encodes CDR1 MNHNS and CDR2 SASEGT. In nucleotides, the CDR3 is TGTGCCAGCAGTGGGAGGGGGACGACAGATACGCAGTATTTT. It translates to CASSGRGTTDTQYF.